This T cell receptor (beta chain) was sequenced in a study of control samples from healthy donors and cancer patients. Sequencing used immunoSEQ multiplex PCR; TCRdb keeps in-frame clones, though not all of them. The data hold 95,000 to 150,000 clones, with about 89% observed a single time. The sequence was collected from a man aged 60 to 75 in good health. Sequenced sample: blood.

CDR3 DNA sequence: TGTGCCAGCAGGACGAATTCACCCCTCCACTTT. Translation gives CASRTNSPLHF. This chain connects TRBV12-3 or TRBV12-4 to TRBJ1-6; no clear D gene. The CDR3 extends over 11 amino acids. Trimming shortened V by 6 bases and J by 7 bases, and 4 bases separated the two germline ends.